Each of the 8 T cell receptor beta chains below was sequenced from the same sample in a study of blood T cell repertoires in COVID-19. Sequencing was performed with immunoSEQ multiplex PCR; in TCRdb, only in-frame clones are kept and a portion is missing. The sample has about 270,000 clones; approximately 90% are singletons. Source material: PBMCs or T cells enriched from blood (not recorded which). The receptors were gathered from a woman between 45 and 65 years old who had recovered from COVID-19.

The chain links TRBV5-6 to TRBJ1-2, with D hard to call. This CDR3 has 15 residues. Germline CDR1 SGHDT, CDR2 YYEEEE. Trimming shortened V by 0 bases and J by 2 bases, and 11 bases separated the two germline ends. As DNA, the CDR3 is TGTGCCAGCAGCTTGGTTGGAGGGAAGAACTATGGCTACACCTTC. It encodes CASSLVGGKNYGYTF.

The CDR3 region is CASSFSQNTEAFF. The CDR3 DNA is TGTGCCAGCAGTTTTTCCCAGAACACTGAAGCTTTCTTT. The genes are TRBV6-2 or TRBV6-3 and TRBJ1-1; D unresolved. CDR3 length equals 13 residues. V lost 4 bases and J 1 base, leaving 7 bases between the germline ends. CDR1 and CDR2 (germline): MNHEY, SVGEGT.

The chain's CDR3 is CASSIPGHTRSYSGANVLTF. Here the CDR3 DNA reads TGTGCCAGCAGCATACCGGGACACACAAGGTCATACTCTGGGGCCAACGTCCTGACTTTC. The chain has TRBV28 and TRBJ2-6; D perhaps matches TRBD1 (6 bases). This CDR3 is 20 amino acids long. Trimming pared 6 bases from V and 0 bases from J, leaving 24 bases between. Per the germline V gene, CDR1 is MDHEN and CDR2 is SYDVKM. The full variable domain, rest sourced from reference TRBV28 and TRBJ2-6, is DVKVTQSSRYLVKRTGEKVFLECVQDMDHENMFWYRQDPGLGLRLIYFSYDVKMKEKGDIPEGYSVSREKKERFSLILESASTNQTSMYLCASSIPGHTRSYSGANVLTFGAGSRLTVL.

In DNA, the CDR3 is TGTGCCAGCAGTTACTCGAGGGGCAGGGGGGACCATGAAGCTTTCTTT. This sequence encodes CASSYSRGRGDHEAFF. The chain is built from TRBV6-5 and TRBJ1-1, with 7 positions matching TRBD1. The CDR3 is made up of 16 amino acids. From germline, CDR1 is MNHEY and CDR2 SVGAGI. The V gene end was trimmed by 0 bases and the J gene end by 7 bases; junction bases not matched to a gene: 11.

J is TRBJ2-1 and V is TRBV6-5; the D gene is possibly TRBD2 (5 bases). Trimming stripped 7 bases from V and 9 bases from J, with 10 bases between. CDR1 MNHEY and CDR2 SVGAGI come from the germline V gene. This CDR3 region has 11 residues. CDR3: CASNRGPEQFF. The CDR3 coding sequence is TGTGCCAGCAATCGGGGTCCTGAGCAGTTCTTC.

The rearrangement links TRBV24-1 to TRBJ2-5; 15 positions match TRBD2. Germline CDR1 reads KGHDR; CDR2 reads SFDVKD. Germline trimming cut 5 bases from V and 5 bases from J; bases unmatched to any gene: 5. CDR3 size: 16 residues. For the CDR3, the DNA is TGTGCCACCAGTGGGACTAGCGGGAGGGAGTTGGAGACCCAGTACTTC. Protein: CATSGTSGRELETQYF.

The genes are TRBV15 and TRBJ1-5; tentatively, D is TRBD1 (5 bases). CDR1 is LNHNV, CDR2 YYDKDF, per germline (reference sequence). V was clipped by 0 bases and J by 3 bases, with 9 bases between them. CDR3 size: 15 residues. The CDR3 DNA reads as TGTGCCACCAGCAGAGAAAGACAGATCAATCAGCCCCAGCATTTT. Translating gives CATSRERQINQPQHF.

J is TRBJ1-4 and V is TRBV5-4; D gene uncertain. The ends were cut back, 0 bases at V and 1 base at J, with 7 bases in the middle. Germline lookup yields CDR1 SGHNT and CDR2 YYREEE (reference sequence). This CDR3 spans 15 amino acids. This CDR3 is CASSLGIGTNEKLFF. Written as DNA, the CDR3 is TGTGCCAGCAGCTTGGGTATCGGAACTAATGAAAAACTGTTTTTT. Together with reference TRBV5-4 and TRBJ1-4, the CDR3 gives the full variable domain: ETGVTQSPTHLIKTRGQQVTLRCSSQSGHNTVSWYQQALGQGPQFIFQYYREEENGRGNFPPRFSGLQFPNYSSELNVNALELDDSALYLCASSLGIGTNEKLFFGSGTQLSVL.